This TCR beta chain appears in the sequencing data of a study of cytomegalovirus exposure and HLA in healthy donors. The study, taken as a whole, reports: HLA alleles showed associations with about 17,000 TCR beta sequences in a later analysis, at a 0.05 false discovery rate.

Every donor was a healthy person donating bone marrow. Of note for this clone: The antigen is undetermined.

Germline CDR1 reads ENHRY; CDR2 reads SYGVKD. V lost 0 bases to trimming and J lost 3 bases, with 11 bases between them. CDR3 length equals 15 residues. A multiplex PCR was run with 60 Vbeta primers and 13 Jbeta primers. In the authors' methods: Later work found around 72 million unique TCR beta chains, with about 10 million shared. Using immunoSEQ multiplex PCR, the repertoire was profiled, and TCRdb retains in-frame clones only, with some absent. The V and J calls and clone size are taken from that table; D and trimming were inferred from the DNA. The sample has around 220,000 clones; over 65% are singletons.

This chain joins TRBV10-3 and TRBJ1-1; TRBD1 might be the D (6 bases). This receptor was obtained from a man in his forties in good health and CMV-seronegative. Sequenced sample: PBMCs. The CDR3 bases are TGTGCCATCAGTGAGTCAAGGGGGAGGGACACTGAAGCTTTCTTT. This codes for CAISESRGRDTEAFF.